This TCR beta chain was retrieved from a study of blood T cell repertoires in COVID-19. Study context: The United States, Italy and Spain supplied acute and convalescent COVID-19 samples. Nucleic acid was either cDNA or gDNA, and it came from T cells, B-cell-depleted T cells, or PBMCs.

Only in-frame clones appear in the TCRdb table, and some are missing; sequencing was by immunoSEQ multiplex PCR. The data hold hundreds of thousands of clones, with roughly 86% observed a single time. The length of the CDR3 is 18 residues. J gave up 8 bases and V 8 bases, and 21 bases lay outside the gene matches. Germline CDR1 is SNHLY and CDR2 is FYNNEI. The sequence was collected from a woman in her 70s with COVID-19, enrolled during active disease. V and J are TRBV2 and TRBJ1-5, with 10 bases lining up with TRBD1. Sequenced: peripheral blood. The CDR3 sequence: CASGALGTGVLDRKPQHF. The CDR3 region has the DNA TGTGCCAGCGGAGCCCTCGGGACAGGGGTATTGGATAGAAAGCCCCAGCATTTT.